Shown below are 29 T cell receptor beta chains from a single sample sequenced in a study of shared clonotypes between healthy human individuals. TCRdb keeps only in-frame clones here, not all; method: immunoSEQ multiplex PCR. The sample holds fewer than 2.5 million clones, 93% seen once. Sequenced: naive CD4+ T cells from PBMCs. Subset noted: CD45RA+ positively selected. Source of these receptors: a man between 18 and 29 years old in good health. Some clones in this sample may be carry-over from other donors' samples.

This clone was observed a single time. The chain is built from TRBV5-1 and TRBJ2-2; the D gene is possibly TRBD2 (6 bases). The V gene lost 0 bases and the J gene lost 6 bases, with 18 bases spanning the gap. This CDR3 has 17 amino acids. Germline V gene data show CDR1 as SGHRS and CDR2 as YFSETQ. The CDR3 DNA follows: TGCGCCAGCAGCTTGGGACTAGTTCCCCCTCTTTCCGGGGAGCTGTTTTTT. This codes for CASSLGLVPPLSGELFF.

This clone was seen only a few times. V and J are TRBV12-5 and TRBJ1-1; a weak D match, TRBD1 (5 bases). Looked up from germline, CDR1 is LGHNT and CDR2 is FRNRAP. The CDR3 consists of 14 residues. V lost 6 bases, J lost 0 bases, and 11 bases lay in between. This CDR3 reads CASGRGVMNTEAFF. The CDR3 nucleotides read TGTGCTAGTGGACGAGGGGTAATGAACACTGAAGCTTTCTTT.

The genes are TRBV6-5 and TRBJ2-7; D tentatively fits TRBD1 or TRBD2 (5 bases each). This CDR3 comprises 13 residues. The germline CDR1 and CDR2 sequences are MNHEY and SVGAGI. Trimming removed 6 bases at V and 6 bases at J, with 15 bases between. This CDR3 reads CASRSGPAFEQYF. CDR3 in DNA: TGTGCCAGCAGGTCGGGGCCCGCCTTCGAGCAGTACTTC.

CDR3 residues: CATQLGPGGINEQYF. In DNA, the CDR3 is TGTGCCACCCAGCTGGGGCCAGGGGGCATTAACGAGCAGTACTTC. The rearrangement links TRBV6-5 to TRBJ2-7; 8 bases match TRBD1. The CDR3 contains 15 residues. J gave up 5 bases and V 10 bases, and 16 bases lay outside the gene matches. CDR1 is MNHEY and CDR2 is SVGAGI in the germline V gene.

The genes are TRBV7-9 and TRBJ1-1; D uncertain. Trimming took 1 base from V and 11 from J, leaving 8 bases between them. Germline values: CDR1 SEHNR, CDR2 FQNEAQ (reference sequence). This CDR3 comprises 11 residues. Written as DNA, the CDR3 is TGTGCCAGCAGCTTAGGTGCGAACGCTTTCTTT. Translation gives CASSLGANAFF.

The chain links TRBV7-8 to TRBJ2-5, with D tentatively TRBD1 (6 bases). Trimming removed 2 bases from V and 4 bases from J, with 20 bases in between. In germline, CDR1 is SGHVS, CDR2 FQNEAQ. The CDR3 extends over 17 amino acids. The CDR3, as DNA: TGTGCCAGCAGCTTAAGCCGACAGGTGTTATCTGGAGAGACCCAGTACTTC. Protein: CASSLSRQVLSGETQYF.

The chain combines TRBV2 with TRBJ1-2, with D maybe TRBD1 (5 bases). V shed 8 bases and J shed 8 bases, with 15 bases lying between them. Germline lookup yields CDR1 SNHLY and CDR2 FYNNEI. The CDR3 covers 12 residues. The CDR3 DNA sequence: TGTGCCAGCGTACGTTGGAGGGACGGCTACACCTTC. This codes for CASVRWRDGYTF.

The chain employs TRBV6-4 and TRBJ1-2; the match to TRBD1 covers 7 bases. J was trimmed by 4 bases and V by 9 bases; bases with no gene match: 14. Germline V gene sequence: CDR1 MRHNA, CDR2 SNTAGT. The CDR3 has 15 amino acids. CDR3 in DNA: TGTGCCAGATACTCTGGACAGGCACCTCCCTATGGCTACACCTTC. As protein: CARYSGQAPPYGYTF.

The CDR3: CASSLVHSGASYNEQFF. The CDR3 coding sequence is TGCGCCAGCAGCTTGGTTCATAGCGGGGCCTCCTACAATGAGCAGTTCTTC. The V call is TRBV5-1, the J call TRBJ2-1; the match to TRBD2 covers 8 bases. V lost 0 bases to trimming and J lost 0 bases; unmatched junction nucleotides: 5. CDR3 length: 17 amino acids. Per germline, CDR1 SGHRS and CDR2 YFSETQ.

Points on this clone: The sample has other DNA sequences that encode this CDR3 too. This rearrangement joins TRBV7-2 to TRBJ1-1; 7 bases align to TRBD1. Germline CDR1 reads SGHTA; CDR2 reads FQGNSA. This CDR3 comprises 14 residues. V was pared by 5 bases and J by 1 base, with 4 bases of the junction left unmatched. CDR3 loop: CASSLRQGNTEAFF. The CDR3 coding sequence is TGTGCCAGCAGCCTCCGACAGGGGAACACTGAAGCTTTCTTT. Looking up the rest from reference TRBV7-2 and TRBJ1-1 gives the full variable domain: GAGVSQSPSNKVTEKGKDVELRCDPISGHTALYWYRQSLGQGLEFLIYFQGNSAPDKSGLPSDRFSAERTGGSVSTLTIQRTQQEDSAVYLCASSLRQGNTEAFFGQGTRLTVV.

The chain links TRBV30 to TRBJ1-1; D is unresolved. Germline V gene data show CDR1 as GTSNPN and CDR2 as SVGIG (reference sequence). The CDR3 consists of 9 residues. V was shortened by 4 bases and J by 7 bases, with 4 bases between the two germline ends. The DNA for the CDR3 is TGTGCCTGGAATATTGAAGCTTTCTTT. It yields the protein CAWNIEAFF. The full variable domain, with the rest looked up from reference TRBV30 and TRBJ1-1, is SQTIHQWPATLVQPVGSPLSLECTVEGTSNPNLYWYRQAAGRGLQLLFYSVGIGQISSEVPQNLSASRPQDRQFILSSKKLLLSDSGFYLCAWNIEAFFGQGTRLTVV.

This chain uses TRBV19 with TRBJ2-3; 12 nucleotides line up with TRBD2. The CDR3 length is 15 residues. Germline CDR1 is LNHDA and CDR2 is SQIVND (reference sequence). J lost 6 bases, V lost 6 bases, and 7 bases had no gene match. CDR3 sequence (DNA): TGTGCCAGTAGGCCTAGCGGGAGGGCTGCTGATACGCAGTATTTT. It specifies CASRPSGRAADTQYF.

V usage is TRBV11-2 and J usage is TRBJ2-7; no definite D call. CDR1 and CDR2 (germline): SGHAT, FQNNGV. V lost 0 bases, J lost 2 bases, and 17 bases lay in between. The length of the CDR3 is 17 residues. The CDR3 loop is CASSLDYGLTKTYEQYF. CDR3 bases: TGTGCCAGCAGCTTAGACTACGGCTTAACGAAAACCTACGAGCAGTACTTC. Using reference TRBV11-2 and TRBJ2-7 for the parts outside the CDR3, the full variable domain is EAGVAQSPRYKIIEKRQSVAFWCNPISGHATLYWYQQILGQGPKLLIQFQNNGVVDDSQLPKDRFSAERLKGVDSTLKIQPAKLEDSAVYLCASSLDYGLTKTYEQYFGPGTRLTVT.

This chain links TRBV2 with TRBJ2-1; 9 bases map to TRBD1. CDR3 size: 15 residues. The germline CDR1 and CDR2 sequences are SNHLY and FYNNEI. Trimming removed 8 bases from V and 2 bases from J; junction bases left unmatched: 7. The CDR3 sequence is CASFTGGGTYNEQFF. The DNA of the CDR3 is TGTGCCAGCTTTACAGGGGGCGGCACCTACAATGAGCAGTTCTTC.

The CDR3 DNA sequence: TGTGCCAGCAGGAGTTACAATTCTAATTACGAGCAGTACTTC. This sequence encodes CASRSYNSNYEQYF. The chain uses TRBV6-1 and TRBJ2-7, with D unresolved. Germline V CDR1 and CDR2: MNHNS, SASEGT. V dropped 6 bases and J dropped 4 bases, with 16 bases sitting between them. CDR3 length equals 14 residues.

The gene calls are TRBV15 and TRBJ1-3; D is uncertain. Germline CDR1 and CDR2: LNHNV and YYDKDF (reference sequence). CDR3 size: 14 residues. With 6 bases removed from V and 0 bases from J, the gap between germline ends came to 9 bases. CDR3 sequence reads: CATSGGASGNTIYF. The CDR3 DNA reads as TGTGCCACCAGTGGTGGAGCCTCTGGAAACACCATATATTTT.

The V gene is TRBV7-2, the J gene TRBJ2-5; D is perhaps TRBD1 (5 bases). The germline V and J ends were trimmed by 6 bases and 5 bases, with 16 bases remaining between them. Germline lookup yields CDR1 SGHTA and CDR2 FQGNSA. The CDR3 length is 14 residues. As DNA, the CDR3 is TGTGCCAGCAGGTGGCCAGGGTTTGAGGAGACCCAGTACTTC. Encoded protein: CASRWPGFEETQYF. The variable domain in full, completed from reference TRBV7-2 and TRBJ2-5, reads GAGVSQSPSNKVTEKGKDVELRCDPISGHTALYWYRQSLGQGLEFLIYFQGNSAPDKSGLPSDRFSAERTGGSVSTLTIQRTQQEDSAVYLCASRWPGFEETQYFGPGTRLLVL.

This clone was seen once. This chain links TRBV10-3 with TRBJ2-7, with D maybe TRBD2 (5 bases). In germline, CDR1 is ENHRY, CDR2 SYGVKD. This CDR3 is built from 17 residues. Between the trimmed V and J ends, which lost 0 bases and 4 bases, there was a span of 19 bases. The CDR3, as DNA: TGTGCCATCAGTGAGTCGGGTCCGGGAAGGTTGGAGTACGAGCAGTACTTC. Protein sequence: CAISESGPGRLEYEQYF.

The chain couples TRBV27 to TRBJ1-5, with 11 nucleotides matching TRBD1. This CDR3 has 22 amino acids. J lost 1 base, V lost 7 bases, and 24 bases had no gene match. The germline V gene has CDR1 MNHEY and CDR2 SMNVEV (reference sequence). This chain's CDR3 is CASTKYPFPRTGGGKSNQPQHF. The CDR3 region has the DNA TGTGCCAGCACCAAATATCCCTTCCCCCGGACAGGGGGCGGCAAAAGCAATCAGCCCCAGCATTTT.

The gene calls are TRBV5-6 and TRBJ1-2, with D possibly matching TRBD1 (5 bases). The CDR3 runs 15 residues. CDR1 is SGHDT and CDR2 is YYEEEE in the germline V gene. The ends were cut back, 2 bases at V and 5 bases at J, with 16 bases in the middle. The CDR3 here is CASSFRGLMGYGYTF. CDR3 in DNA: TGTGCCAGCAGCTTCCGGGGCCTTATGGGGTATGGCTACACCTTC.

In the case of this clone: This specimen includes other DNA sequences encoding the same CDR3. The CDR3: CASSLQGNTGELFF. Written as DNA, the CDR3 is TGTGCCAGCAGCCTCCAGGGTAACACCGGGGAGCTGTTTTTT. This chain joins TRBV7-3 and TRBJ2-2; D is possibly TRBD1 (5 bases). The CDR3 runs to 14 residues. Trimming left V 5 bases short and J 2 bases short, with 9 bases between. The V gene's germline CDR1 is SGHTA and CDR2 FQGTGA.

The V gene is TRBV2, the J gene TRBJ1-4; D unclear. The CDR3 has 15 amino acids. Germline V gene lookup returns CDR1 SNHLY and CDR2 FYNNEI. V dropped 3 bases and J dropped 8 bases, with 16 bases sitting between them. The CDR3 protein is CASSEIVTLGEKLFF. In DNA, the CDR3 is TGTGCCAGCAGTGAGATTGTGACTCTGGGGGAAAAACTGTTTTTT.

The chain combines TRBV5-1 with TRBJ2-3, with TRBD2 identical over 10 bases. Unmatched junction bases numbered 3, after V lost 8 bases and J lost 0 bases. CDR1 SGHRS and CDR2 YFSETQ come from the germline V gene. CDR3 length: 14 residues. CDR3 bases: TGCGCCAGTGCTAGCGGGAGAAGCACAGATACGCAGTATTTT. Its translation is CASASGRSTDTQYF.

V usage is TRBV5-1 and J usage is TRBJ1-1; 7 bases are a match to TRBD1. CDR3 length equals 14 residues. The germline V gene encodes CDR1 SGHRS and CDR2 YFSETQ. Trimming took 5 bases from V and 3 from J; bases not matched to a gene: 7. The CDR3 sequence: CASRPQGLDTEAFF. The CDR3 nucleotides read TGCGCCAGCAGACCACAGGGGCTGGACACTGAAGCTTTCTTT.

The chain combines TRBV5-5 with TRBJ2-7; 8 bases match TRBD2. V shed 5 bases and J 0 bases; nucleotides not matched to a gene: 7. The CDR3 is 15 residues long. Germline CDR1 is SGHKS and CDR2 is YYEKEE (reference sequence). DNA for the CDR3: TGTGCCAGCAGTTCGAGCGGGGGCTTCTCCTACGAGCAGTACTTC. Translated, it gives CASSSSGGFSYEQYF.

This clone was counted only a few times. Other DNA sequences in this specimen translate into the identical CDR3. The rearrangement joins TRBV5-4 to TRBJ1-1; possible D gene TRBD1, 6 bases. The V end lost 4 bases, the J end lost 1 base, and 11 bases lay between the germline ends. This CDR3 is built from 14 residues. Germline CDR1 SGHNT, CDR2 YYREEE (reference sequence). The CDR3 DNA reads as TGTGCCAGCAGCCCCTCGGGGGCGAACACTGAAGCTTTCTTT. Its translation: CASSPSGANTEAFF.

This chain uses TRBV10-3 with TRBJ2-3; 8 bases are a match to TRBD1. Germline V lookup: CDR1 ENHRY, CDR2 SYGVKD. V lost 6 bases, J lost 0 bases, and 2 bases stayed unmatched. This CDR3 has 14 amino acids. CDR3 loop: CAIRRQGSTDTQYF. DNA for the CDR3: TGTGCCATCAGAAGACAGGGGAGCACAGATACGCAGTATTTT.

The CDR3 protein is CASSFSRGRGATDTQYF. Written as DNA, the CDR3 is TGCGCCAGCAGCTTCAGCAGGGGGAGAGGGGCCACAGATACGCAGTATTTT. The chain carries TRBV5-1 and TRBJ2-3; 7 nucleotides align to TRBD1. CDR1 SGHRS and CDR2 YFSETQ come from the germline V gene. V dropped 2 bases and J dropped 2; count of bases not matched to a gene: 11. There are 17 residues in the CDR3.

The CDR3 loop is CASSPPRGNTGELFF. The CDR3 DNA is TGTGCCAGCAGCCCCCCAAGGGGAAACACCGGGGAGCTGTTTTTT. The rearrangement links TRBV25-1 to TRBJ2-2; D perhaps matches TRBD1 (5 bases). This CDR3 contains 15 residues. Trimming removed 6 bases from V and 2 bases from J, with 13 bases in between. Germline V CDR1 and CDR2: MGHDK, SYGVNS.